What follows are 20 T cell receptor beta chains derived from one specimen sequenced in a study of siplizumab effects on memory and regulatory T cells. Data came from immunoSEQ multiplex PCR; TCRdb stores just in-frame clones and leaves some out. The table lists around 26,000 clones, roughly 88% of them singletons. Sequencing was done on a sample of memory CD4+ T cells sorted from blood. The receptors were sampled from a human donor in good health.

The chain employs TRBV5-5 and TRBJ1-4; perhaps TRBD1 as D (5 bases). The CDR3 length is 13 residues. Germline V gives CDR1 SGHKS, CDR2 YYEKEE (reference sequence). V lost 4 bases and J 8 bases, leaving 12 bases between the germline ends. DNA of the CDR3: TGTGCCAGCAGCGTTGGGGCCGGGGAAAAACTGTTTTTT. The encoded protein is CASSVGAGEKLFF.

The J gene is TRBJ2-1, the V gene TRBV7-2; 9 bases are a match to TRBD2. The V gene end was trimmed by 5 bases and the J gene end by 1 base; junction bases not matched to a gene: 6. Germline lookup yields CDR1 SGHTA and CDR2 FQGNSA. The CDR3 has 16 amino acids. CDR3 in amino acids: CASSLGLASSYNEQFF. CDR3 nucleotide sequence: TGTGCCAGCAGCCTAGGACTAGCGTCTTCCTACAATGAGCAGTTCTTC.

The V call is TRBV30, the J call TRBJ1-5; D is uncertain. Trimming took 0 bases from V and 6 from J, leaving 15 bases between them. CDR1 is GTSNPN and CDR2 is SVGIG in the germline V gene (reference sequence). The CDR3 has 15 residues. The CDR3 nucleotides read TGTGCCTGGAGTGTACCTCAGCGTGGCCGTCAGCCCCAGCATTTT. It is translated as CAWSVPQRGRQPQHF.

This clone was recorded a few times. The chain links TRBV5-4 to TRBJ1-1, with 7 bases matching TRBD1. Looked up from germline, CDR1 is SGHNT and CDR2 is YYREEE (reference sequence). V was clipped by 4 bases and J by 3 bases; unmatched bases: 9. This CDR3 spans 15 amino acids. The CDR3 loop is CASSETGKGHTEAFF. CDR3 DNA: TGTGCCAGCAGCGAGACAGGGAAAGGGCACACTGAAGCTTTCTTT.

The chain carries TRBV19 and TRBJ2-5; 9 nucleotides agree with TRBD1. Per the germline V gene, CDR1 is LNHDA and CDR2 is SQIVND (reference sequence). V was clipped by 4 bases and J by 4 bases; unmatched bases: 7. The CDR3 runs 15 residues. The CDR3 region has the DNA TGTGCCAGTAGTAAGGACAGGGGTGTATCAGAGACCCAGTACTTC. This sequence encodes CASSKDRGVSETQYF.

The chain joins TRBV29-1 to TRBJ2-3; TRBD1 is a possible D gene (6 bases). Germline V gene data show CDR1 as SQVTM and CDR2 as ANQGSEA. The CDR3 is made up of 15 amino acids. V gave up 2 bases and J gave up 3 bases, with 15 bases separating them. DNA for the CDR3: TGCAGCGTTGAAAGGCTACCTGACAGGACAGATACGCAGTATTTT. It encodes CSVERLPDRTDTQYF.

The rearrangement joins TRBV29-1 to TRBJ2-7; maybe TRBD1 (6 bases). Trimming pared 6 bases from V and 5 bases from J, leaving 14 bases between. Germline V gene lookup returns CDR1 SQVTM and CDR2 ANQGSEA. The CDR3 is made up of 12 amino acids. The CDR3 nucleotides are TGCAGCGTCCAGGGGTCCAACCACGAGCAGTACTTC. It translates to CSVQGSNHEQYF.

V is TRBV10-3 and J is TRBJ1-4, with a tentative D call TRBD1 (6 bases). CDR1 is ENHRY and CDR2 is SYGVKD in the germline V gene. Trimming stripped 0 bases from V and 2 bases from J, with 10 bases between. The CDR3 contains 16 residues. The CDR3 region has the DNA TGTGCCATCAGTGAGTCTAGGGGGGCGACTAATGAAAAACTGTTTTTT. This codes for CAISESRGATNEKLFF.

This clone has a handful of counts. The rearrangement uses TRBV25-1 and TRBJ2-2; D unresolved. Germline-derived CDR1 and CDR2 are MGHDK and SYGVNS. The CDR3 is 13 residues long. Trimming removed 2 bases from V and 7 bases from J, with 8 bases in between. The CDR3: CASSERRGGELFF. DNA of the CDR3: TGTGCCAGCAGTGAAAGGAGAGGCGGGGAGCTGTTTTTT. Looking up the rest from reference TRBV25-1 and TRBJ2-2 gives the full variable domain: EADIYQTPRYLVIGTGKKITLECSQTMGHDKMYWYQQDPGMELHLIHYSYGVNSTEKGDLSSESTVSRIRTEHFPLTLESARPSHTSQYLCASSERRGGELFFGEGSRLTVL.

V and J are TRBV4-3 and TRBJ2-1, with 9 bases matching TRBD2. Germline V gives CDR1 LGHNA, CDR2 YSLEER. The CDR3 is 15 amino acids. Germline trimming cut 2 bases from V and 6 bases from J; bases unmatched to any gene: 5. The CDR3 DNA reads TGCGCCAGCAGCCAACGAGCGGGAGGTGTCAATGAGCAGTTCTTC. It is translated as CASSQRAGGVNEQFF.

This clone is medium-sized (0.01 to 0.1%). V is TRBV21-1 and J is TRBJ2-1; the D segment call TRBD2 is taken from the table without a DNA check. TRBV21-1 is reported as a pseudogene. This CDR3 has 16 residues. This chain's CDR3 is CASSKGLARNYNEQFF. CDR3 coding DNA: TGTGCCAGCAGCAAGGGGTTAGCGAGAAATTACAATGAGCAGTTCTTC.

The V call is TRBV7-8, the J call TRBJ2-3, with TRBD2 matching over 8 bases. Germline loops: CDR1 SGHVS, CDR2 FQNEAQ. The J segment lost 0 bases and the V segment lost 5 bases, leaving 4 bases of the junction unmatched. This CDR3 is 15 amino acids long. The CDR3 DNA is TGTGCCAGCAGCCCAGCGGGAGCAAGCACAGATACGCAGTATTTT. It is translated as CASSPAGASTDTQYF.

CDR3 residues: CASREAGGGETQYF. In DNA form, the CDR3 reads TGTGCCAGCAGGGAGGCGGGAGGAGGGGAGACCCAGTACTTC. This chain connects TRBV6-1 to TRBJ2-5; 8 bases map to TRBD2. Losses at the gene ends were 6 bases for V and 5 bases for J; bases not matched to a gene: 8. In germline, CDR1 is MNHNS, CDR2 SASEGT. The CDR3 is 14 amino acids.

The chain combines TRBV11-2 with TRBJ2-7, with 12 bases fitting TRBD2. The CDR3 runs to 14 residues. Germline V gives CDR1 SGHAT, CDR2 FQNNGV. The trim removed 3 bases at V and 5 bases at J, leaving 2 bases unmatched. In DNA form, the CDR3 reads TGTGCCAGCAGCTTGACTAGCGGGAGCCACGAGCAGTACTTC. It specifies CASSLTSGSHEQYF.

V usage is TRBV19 and J usage is TRBJ2-1; D is possibly TRBD1 or TRBD2 (5 bases each). The CDR3 runs 14 residues. V lost 3 bases and J lost 0, with 6 bases in between. The germline V gene has CDR1 LNHDA and CDR2 SQIVND (reference sequence). DNA of the CDR3: TGTGCCAGTAGTATCGGGACCTCCTACAATGAGCAGTTCTTC. Amino acid sequence: CASSIGTSYNEQFF.

The chain recombines TRBV9 with TRBJ1-3, with D hard to call. Trimming took 0 bases from V and 3 from J, leaving 7 bases between them. CDR3 size: 14 residues. Germline loops: CDR1 SGDLS, CDR2 YYNGEE. The CDR3 DNA reads TGTGCCAGCAGCGTAGGACATGTTGGAAACACCATATATTTT. It translates to CASSVGHVGNTIYF.

This clone was counted a few times. The J gene is TRBJ1-5, the V gene TRBV4-1; weak D call: TRBD1 (5 bases). The CDR3 consists of 13 residues. Germline lookup yields CDR1 MGHRA and CDR2 YSYEKL. Deletions cut 5 bases from V and 6 bases from J, with 11 bases between. The CDR3 DNA reads as TGCGCCAGCAGCATCAACGGGGGTCAGCCCCAGCATTTT. Its protein product is CASSINGGQPQHF.

This clone appeared a single time. This sequence joins TRBV11-3 and TRBJ1-3, with D perhaps TRBD1 (5 bases). Germline V gene data show CDR1 as SGHNT and CDR2 as YENEEA. V gave up 5 bases and J gave up 8 bases, with 13 bases separating them. This CDR3 is 13 amino acids long. CDR3 loop: CASSPPGGDTIYF. The CDR3 region has the DNA TGTGCCAGCAGCCCCCCCGGGGGAGACACCATATATTTT.

The J gene is TRBJ1-4, the V gene TRBV2, with 7 bases identical to TRBD1. The CDR3 contains 14 residues. Trimming cost V 5 bases and J 5 bases; bases outside gene matches: 5. Germline V gene lookup returns CDR1 SNHLY and CDR2 FYNNEI. The CDR3 sequence: CASSRQGRNEKLFF. The CDR3 bases are TGTGCCAGCAGTCGACAGGGCCGGAATGAAAAACTGTTTTTT.

The rearrangement uses TRBV28 and TRBJ1-5; TRBD1 is a possible D gene (6 bases). Trimming shortened V by 6 bases and J by 6 bases, and 12 bases separated the two germline ends. This CDR3 spans 13 amino acids. Per the germline V gene, CDR1 is MDHEN and CDR2 is SYDVKM. CDR3 DNA sequence: TGTGCCAGCAGGCCCAGGGGTGTTCAGCCCCAGCATTTT. Translating gives CASRPRGVQPQHF.